This T cell receptor beta chain was sequenced in a study of T cells after somatic rescue of genetic block. Using immunoSEQ multiplex PCR, the repertoire was profiled, and TCRdb retains in-frame clones only, with some absent. The repertoire holds some 14,000 clones, with approximately 79% as singletons. The CDR3 runs 13 residues. Unmatched junction bases numbered 1, after V lost 2 bases and J lost 2 bases. Looked up from germline, CDR1 is SGHRS and CDR2 is YFSETQ. The TCR was taken from a boy between 5 and 17 years old. The chain employs TRBV5-1 and TRBJ2-7, with 7 bases fitting TRBD1. What was sequenced was peripheral blood mononuclear cells (PBMCs). The DNA for the CDR3 is TGCGCCAGCAGCTTCGGGACAGCCTACGAGCAGTACTTC. Residues: CASSFGTAYEQYF.